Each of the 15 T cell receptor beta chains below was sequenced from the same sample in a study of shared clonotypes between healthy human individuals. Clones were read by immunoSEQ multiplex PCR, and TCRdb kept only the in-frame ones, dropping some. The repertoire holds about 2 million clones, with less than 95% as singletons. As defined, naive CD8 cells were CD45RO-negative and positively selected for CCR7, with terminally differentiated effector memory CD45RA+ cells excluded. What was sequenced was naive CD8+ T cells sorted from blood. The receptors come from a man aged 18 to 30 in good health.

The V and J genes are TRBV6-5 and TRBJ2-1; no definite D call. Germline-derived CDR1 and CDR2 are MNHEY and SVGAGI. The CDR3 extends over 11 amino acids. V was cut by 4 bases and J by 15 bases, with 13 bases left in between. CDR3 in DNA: TGTGCCAGCAGTTCCGGATGGTGGTGGTTCTTC. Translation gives CASSSGWWWFF.

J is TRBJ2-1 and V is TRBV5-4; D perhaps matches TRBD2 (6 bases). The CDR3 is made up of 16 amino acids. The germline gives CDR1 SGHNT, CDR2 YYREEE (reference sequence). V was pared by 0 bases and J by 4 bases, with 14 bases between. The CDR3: CASSLVVAGRYNEQFF. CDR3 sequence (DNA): TGTGCCAGCAGCTTGGTCGTTGCGGGGCGATACAATGAGCAGTTCTTC.

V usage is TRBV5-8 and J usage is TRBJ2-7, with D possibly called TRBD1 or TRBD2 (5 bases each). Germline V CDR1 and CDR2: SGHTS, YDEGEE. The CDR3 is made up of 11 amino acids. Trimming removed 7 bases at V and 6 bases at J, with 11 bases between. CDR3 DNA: TGTGCCAGCGGGGGTCTCAGCGAGCAGTACTTC. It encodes CASGGLSEQYF.

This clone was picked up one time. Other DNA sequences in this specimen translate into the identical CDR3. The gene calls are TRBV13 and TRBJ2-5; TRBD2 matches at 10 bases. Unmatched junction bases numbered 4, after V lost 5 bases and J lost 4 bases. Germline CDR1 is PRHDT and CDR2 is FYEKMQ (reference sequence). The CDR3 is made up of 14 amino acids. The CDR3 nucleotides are TGTGCCAGCAGCCTAAGACTAGCGGGAGAGACCCAGTACTTC. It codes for CASSLRLAGETQYF.

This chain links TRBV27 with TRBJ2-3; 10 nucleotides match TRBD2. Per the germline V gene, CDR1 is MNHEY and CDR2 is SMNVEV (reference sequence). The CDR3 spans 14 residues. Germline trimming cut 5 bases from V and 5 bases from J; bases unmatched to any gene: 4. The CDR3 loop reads CASSLAGDGDTQYF. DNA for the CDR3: TGTGCCAGCAGTCTAGCGGGGGATGGAGATACGCAGTATTTT.

The DNA for the CDR3 is TGTGCCAGCAATCCTACCCCGACAGGCCTTTGGTCCTACGAGCAGTACTTC. It codes for CASNPTPTGLWSYEQYF. This chain uses TRBV28 with TRBJ2-7, with D possibly matching TRBD1 (6 bases). The CDR3 has 17 residues. Trimming shortened V by 7 bases and J by 1 base, and 23 bases separated the two germline ends. Germline V gene lookup returns CDR1 MDHEN and CDR2 SYDVKM.

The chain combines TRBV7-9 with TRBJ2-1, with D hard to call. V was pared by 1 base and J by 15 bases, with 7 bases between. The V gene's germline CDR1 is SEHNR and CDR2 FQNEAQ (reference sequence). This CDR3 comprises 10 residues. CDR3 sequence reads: CASSLGEVFF. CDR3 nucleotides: TGTGCCAGCAGCTTAGGTGAGGTGTTCTTC.

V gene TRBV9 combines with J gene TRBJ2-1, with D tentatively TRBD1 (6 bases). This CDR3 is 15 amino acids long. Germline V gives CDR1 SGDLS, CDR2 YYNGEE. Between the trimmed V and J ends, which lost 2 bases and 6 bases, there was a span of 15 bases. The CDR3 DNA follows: TGTGCCAGCAGCGTGGACAGAACCCGGGGCAATGAGCAGTTCTTC. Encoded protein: CASSVDRTRGNEQFF.

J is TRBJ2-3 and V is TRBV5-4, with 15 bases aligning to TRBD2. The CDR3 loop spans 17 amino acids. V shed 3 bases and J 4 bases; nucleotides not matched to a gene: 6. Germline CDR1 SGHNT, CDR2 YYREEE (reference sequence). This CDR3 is CASSWGGLAGGPDTQYF. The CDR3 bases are TGTGCCAGCAGCTGGGGGGGACTAGCGGGAGGACCAGATACGCAGTATTTT.

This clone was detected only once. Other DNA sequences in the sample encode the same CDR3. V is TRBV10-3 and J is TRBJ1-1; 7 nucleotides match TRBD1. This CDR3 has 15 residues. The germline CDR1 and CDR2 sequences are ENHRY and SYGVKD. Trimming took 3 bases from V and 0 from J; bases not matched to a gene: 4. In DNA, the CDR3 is TGTGCCATCAGTGACCCGGGACAGTTGAACACTGAAGCTTTCTTT. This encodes CAISDPGQLNTEAFF.

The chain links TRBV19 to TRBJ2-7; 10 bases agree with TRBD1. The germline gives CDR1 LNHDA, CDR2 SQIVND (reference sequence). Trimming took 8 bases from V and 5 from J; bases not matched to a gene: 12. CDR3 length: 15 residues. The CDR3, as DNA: TGTGCCAGTTCTCTGTGGGGACAGGGGATGAACGAGCAGTACTTC. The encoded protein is CASSLWGQGMNEQYF. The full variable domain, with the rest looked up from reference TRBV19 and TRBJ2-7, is DGGITQSPKYLFRKEGQNVTLSCEQNLNHDAMYWYRQDPGQGLRLIYYSQIVNDFQKGDIAEGYSVSREKKESFPLTVTSAQKNPTAFYLCASSLWGQGMNEQYFGPGTRLTVT.

The CDR3 reads CSVRTGGEQYF. CDR3 DNA sequence: TGCAGCGTTCGTACAGGAGGCGAGCAGTACTTC. V usage is TRBV29-1 and J usage is TRBJ2-7; the D call may be TRBD1 or TRBD2 (5 bases each). Germline loops: CDR1 SQVTM, CDR2 ANQGSEA. The germline V and J ends were trimmed by 5 bases and 6 bases, with 11 bases remaining between them. The CDR3 loop spans 11 amino acids.

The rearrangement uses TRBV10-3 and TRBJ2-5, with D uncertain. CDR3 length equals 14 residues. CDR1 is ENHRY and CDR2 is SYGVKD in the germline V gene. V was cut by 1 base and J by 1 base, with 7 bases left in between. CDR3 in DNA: TGTGCCATCAGTGAGTTCCCGGGCCAAGAGACCCAGTACTTC. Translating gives CAISEFPGQETQYF.

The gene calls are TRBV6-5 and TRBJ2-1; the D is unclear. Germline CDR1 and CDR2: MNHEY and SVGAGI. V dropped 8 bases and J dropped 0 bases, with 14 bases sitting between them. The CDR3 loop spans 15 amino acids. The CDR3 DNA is TGTGCCAGCTCCGACGGGCTTTTCTCCTACAATGAGCAGTTCTTC. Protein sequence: CASSDGLFSYNEQFF.

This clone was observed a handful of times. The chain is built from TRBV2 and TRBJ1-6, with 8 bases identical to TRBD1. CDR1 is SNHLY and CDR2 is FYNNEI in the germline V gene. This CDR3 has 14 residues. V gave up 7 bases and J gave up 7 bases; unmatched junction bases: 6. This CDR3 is CASKGQGGNSPLHF. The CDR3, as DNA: TGTGCCAGCAAAGGACAGGGCGGAAATTCACCCCTCCACTTT.